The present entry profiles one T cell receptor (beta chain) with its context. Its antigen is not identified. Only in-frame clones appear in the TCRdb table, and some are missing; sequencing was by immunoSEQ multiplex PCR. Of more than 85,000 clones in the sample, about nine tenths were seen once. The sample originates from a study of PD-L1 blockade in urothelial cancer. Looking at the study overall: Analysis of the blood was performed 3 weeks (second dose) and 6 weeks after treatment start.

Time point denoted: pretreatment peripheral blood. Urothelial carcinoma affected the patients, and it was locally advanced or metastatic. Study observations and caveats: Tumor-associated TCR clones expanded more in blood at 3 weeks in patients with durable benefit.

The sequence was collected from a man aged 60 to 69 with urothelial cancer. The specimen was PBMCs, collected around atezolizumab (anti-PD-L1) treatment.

CDR3 in amino acids: CASSALPGYGYTF. CDR3 sequence (DNA): TGTGCCAGCAGTGCGCTCCCCGGGTATGGCTACACCTTC. V and J are TRBV6-1 and TRBJ1-2; no clear D. Germline CDR1 is MNHNS and CDR2 is SASEGT. Trimming took off 4 bases at V and 5 bases at J, with 11 bases between the two ends. The CDR3 is made up of 13 amino acids.